Each of the 19 T cell receptor beta chains below was sequenced from the same sample in a study of T-cell reconstitution after alpha-beta-depleted transplantation in children. Preparation of the TCRbeta library was carried out with unique molecular identifiers. TCRdb re-called the PCR reads through MiXCR, storing one row per CDR3 protein. The table includes about 540,000 distinct CDR3 sequences, around 19% detected once. The sample in question was PBMCs from the stem cell graft donor, obtained from the stem cell graft. These receptors all come from a human donor who donated a stem cell graft to a child with acute lymphoblastic leukemia.

The chain has TRBV12-3 or TRBV12-4 and TRBJ2-1; TRBD1 is a possible D gene (6 bases). Trimming left V 11 bases short and J 7 bases short, with 18 bases between. This CDR3 is built from 13 residues. The CDR3 is CASQGGPGNEQFF. The CDR3, as DNA: TGTGCCTCACAGGGCGGCCCCGGGAATGAGCAGTTCTTC.

The sample holds a few counts of this clonotype. The chain couples TRBV27 to TRBJ2-3, with D maybe TRBD2 (6 bases). The germline V gene encodes CDR1 MNHEY and CDR2 SMNVEV (reference sequence). The CDR3 totals 17 residues. Trimming cost V 6 bases and J 5 bases, with 24 bases left between them. CDR3 sequence (DNA): TGTGCCAGCAGCCCCCCGGGGCTAGCGTTGAGGGGAGATACGCAGTATTTT. It encodes CASSPPGLALRGDTQYF.

The chain links TRBV27 to TRBJ1-2; D is undetermined. Trimming removed 3 bases from V and 0 bases from J, with 11 bases in between. The germline V gene encodes CDR1 MNHEY and CDR2 SMNVEV (reference sequence). This CDR3 has 15 residues. The CDR3 DNA sequence: TGTGCCAGCAGTTTGAGACGGCAACCTAACTATGGCTACACCTTC. Residues: CASSLRRQPNYGYTF.

The chain carries TRBV7-9 and TRBJ2-2; D unclear. Germline lookup yields CDR1 SEHNR and CDR2 FQNEAQ (reference sequence). CDR3 length: 15 residues. V gave up 7 bases and J gave up 6 bases, with 18 bases separating them. CDR3 loop: CASTLFYGPSGELFF. In nucleotides, the CDR3 is TGTGCCAGCACGCTTTTCTATGGCCCCTCCGGGGAGCTGTTTTTT.

The gene calls are TRBV12-3 or TRBV12-4 and TRBJ2-2, with 9 bases lining up with TRBD2. The CDR3 extends over 17 amino acids. Unmatched junction bases numbered 15, after V lost 5 bases and J lost 8 bases. DNA of the CDR3: TGTGCCAGCAGTCCCCCAGAAGGCGGGAGGGCCGAGGGGGAGCTGTTTTTT. Residues: CASSPPEGGRAEGELFF.

The CDR3 loop reads CASSSGHNEQFF. Here the CDR3 DNA reads TGTGCCAGCAGCTCGGGGCACAATGAGCAGTTCTTC. The rearrangement uses TRBV7-6 and TRBJ2-1; D could derive from TRBD1 or TRBD2 (5 bases each). Trimming pared 4 bases from V and 5 bases from J, leaving 6 bases between. Per the germline V gene, CDR1 is SGHVS and CDR2 is FNYEAQ. The CDR3 spans 12 residues.

The chain is built from TRBV18 and TRBJ1-4; D unclear. The CDR3 is 11 residues long. Germline-derived CDR1 and CDR2 are KGHSH and LQKENI. The V and J ends lost 0 bases and 16 bases respectively, with 9 bases between them. The CDR3 DNA follows: TGTGCCAGCTCACCACCGAGTCGGAGGTTTTTT. This sequence encodes CASSPPSRRFF.

In DNA form, the CDR3 reads TGTGCCAGCTCACCAGCGGCGTTAGAGGGCAATGAGCAGTTCTTC. Its protein product is CASSPAALEGNEQFF. V is TRBV18 and J is TRBJ2-1; D perhaps matches TRBD2 (5 bases). Germline CDR1 and CDR2: KGHSH and LQKENI. Trimming took off 2 bases at V and 6 bases at J, with 14 bases between the two ends. The length of the CDR3 is 15 residues. The whole variable domain, remainder taken from reference TRBV18 and TRBJ2-1, is NAGVMQNPRHLVRRRGQEARLRCSPMKGHSHVYWYRQLPEEGLKFMVYLQKENIIDESGMPKERFSAEFPKEGPSILRIQQVVRGDSAAYFCASSPAALEGNEQFFGPGTRLTVL.

This clonotype came up a few times. The gene calls are TRBV5-1 and TRBJ2-7, with 9 bases lining up with TRBD1. The V segment lost 3 bases and the J segment 2 bases; nucleotides outside the gene matches: 15. Germline values: CDR1 SGHRS, CDR2 YFSETQ. CDR3 length: 18 residues. The CDR3 DNA reads TGCGCCAGCAGCTCCTTGACAGGGGGAAAGAAAGAAGCCTACGAGCAGTACTTC. Translated, it gives CASSSLTGGKKEAYEQYF.

The V and J genes are TRBV20-1 and TRBJ1-2, with 8 nucleotides matching TRBD1. V gave up 3 bases and J gave up 0 bases; unmatched junction bases: 3. The CDR3 is made up of 14 amino acids. Looked up from germline, CDR1 is DFQATT and CDR2 is SNEGSKA (reference sequence). The CDR3 DNA follows: TGCAGTGCTAGTCGACAGGGGACTAACTATGGCTACACCTTC. Amino acids: CSASRQGTNYGYTF.

This clonotype was observed a handful of times. As DNA, the CDR3 is TGTGCCAGCAGCCCCCCCTGGGACAGCTACACAGATACGCAGTATTTT. It is translated as CASSPPWDSYTDTQYF. This chain uses TRBV13 with TRBJ2-3; 7 nucleotides align to TRBD1. CDR3 length: 16 amino acids. Germline trimming cut 5 bases from V and 2 bases from J; bases unmatched to any gene: 10. The germline V gene encodes CDR1 PRHDT and CDR2 FYEKMQ (reference sequence).

The V and J genes are TRBV7-9 and TRBJ1-1, with D maybe TRBD1 (5 bases). CDR3 size: 12 residues. Trimming took 5 bases from V and 6 from J, leaving 10 bases between them. Germline loops: CDR1 SEHNR, CDR2 FQNEAQ (reference sequence). The CDR3, as DNA: TGTGCCAGCAGCGTCGGGGCCCCTGAAGCTTTCTTT. This codes for CASSVGAPEAFF. Drawing the rest from reference TRBV7-9 and TRBJ1-1, the complete variable domain is DTGVSQNPRHKITKRGQNVTFRCDPISEHNRLYWYRQTLGQGPEFLTYFQNEAQLEKSRLLSDRFSAERPKGSFSTLEIQRTEQGDSAMYLCASSVGAPEAFFGQGTRLTVV.

This clonotype came up a few times. The chain combines TRBV2 with TRBJ1-5, with unresolved D. The CDR3 runs to 15 residues. Germline V gives CDR1 SNHLY, CDR2 FYNNEI. Trimming left V 0 bases short and J 1 base short, with 7 bases between. The CDR3 reads CASSEALGSNQPQHF. The DNA for the CDR3 is TGTGCCAGCAGTGAAGCGTTGGGGAGCAATCAGCCCCAGCATTTT. Full variable domain (rest looked up from reference TRBV2 and TRBJ1-5): EPEVTQTPSHQVTQMGQEVILRCVPISNHLYFYWYRQILGQKVEFLVSFYNNEISEKSEIFDDQFSVERPDGSNFTLKIRSTKLEDSAMYFCASSEALGSNQPQHFGDGTRLSIL.

This clonotype has more than one count but fewer than ten. The chain employs TRBV7-3 and TRBJ2-5, with TRBD2 matching over 8 bases. V gave up 8 bases and J gave up 2 bases; unmatched junction bases: 13. Germline V gene sequence: CDR1 SGHTA, CDR2 FQGTGA. The CDR3 is 16 amino acids. The CDR3 bases are TGTGCCAGCGAACTAGCGGCATCGGGATCACAAGAGACCCAGTACTTC. It codes for CASELAASGSQETQYF.

This clonotype has a handful of counts. The chain uses TRBV12-3 or TRBV12-4 and TRBJ2-2, with TRBD1 matching over 9 bases. J was trimmed by 5 bases and V by 5 bases; bases with no gene match: 6. CDR3 length: 15 residues. The CDR3: CASSGSGTGTGELFF. CDR3 in DNA: TGTGCCAGCAGTGGCTCCGGGACAGGGACCGGGGAGCTGTTTTTT.

The V call is TRBV24-1, the J call TRBJ2-3, with 10 bases aligning to TRBD2. Germline-derived CDR1 and CDR2 are KGHDR and SFDVKD. V was clipped by 1 base and J by 5 bases; unmatched bases: 5. The CDR3 has 16 residues. CDR3 sequence: CATSDFKGLARDTQYF. CDR3 sequence (DNA): TGTGCCACCAGTGATTTCAAGGGACTAGCGAGAGATACGCAGTATTTT.

This clonotype was detected ten times or more. V is TRBV5-1 and J is TRBJ2-1; tentatively, D is TRBD2 (6 bases). This CDR3 spans 13 amino acids. Per the germline V gene, CDR1 is SGHRS and CDR2 is YFSETQ. V dropped 4 bases and J dropped 7 bases, with 12 bases sitting between them. CDR3 coding DNA: TGCGCCAGCAGCCCCCTGGGGAGGAATGAGCAGTTCTTC. Protein product: CASSPLGRNEQFF. Full variable domain (outside the CDR3, taken from reference TRBV5-1 and TRBJ2-1): KAGVTQTPRYLIKTRGQQVTLSCSPISGHRSVSWYQQTPGQGLQFLFEYFSETQRNKGNFPGRFSGRQFSNSRSEMNVSTLELGDSALYLCASSPLGRNEQFFGPGTRLTVL.

This clonotype was recorded a few times. The chain employs TRBV27 and TRBJ1-2, with D possibly TRBD1 on 5 matching bases. V was pared by 0 bases and J by 1 base, with 9 bases between. Germline-derived CDR1 and CDR2 are MNHEY and SMNVEV (reference sequence). The CDR3 is made up of 15 amino acids. CDR3 in DNA: TGTGCCAGCAGTTTATCGAAGGGGCTTAACTATGGCTACACCTTC. Encoded protein: CASSLSKGLNYGYTF.

This clonotype has more than one count but fewer than ten. CDR3 region: CASSEAKGAGTDTQYF. CDR3 bases: TGTGCCAGCAGTGAAGCTAAGGGGGCAGGCACAGATACGCAGTATTTT. The chain couples TRBV25-1 to TRBJ2-3, with 7 nucleotides matching TRBD1. The ends lost 2 bases at V and 1 base at J; junction bases unmatched: 6. The V gene's germline CDR1 is MGHDK and CDR2 SYGVNS. The CDR3 covers 16 residues.